Shown below are 20 T cell receptor beta chains from a single sample sequenced in a study of T cell repertoires in cytomegalovirus infection (dated by TCRdb to between 2018 and 2020). Sequencing instrument: Illumina HiSeq 1500. TCRdb redid the processing of the public reads, applying fastp at Q25 and MiXCR, and retained in-frame beta chains. A single entry per CDR3 protein holds the most common genes and DNA from its merged rows. This sample gives almost 300,000 distinct CDR3 sequences in total; around 10% of them show up just once. The ten largest clonotypes hold less than 3% of the sample. The material sequenced was PBMCs. The receptors here all came from a human donor in good health (CMV status not recorded). Some clones in this sample may be carry-over from other donors' samples.

CDR3 region: CSVDTRDRAYNEQFF. The CDR3 coding sequence is TGCAGCGTTGATACCCGGGACAGGGCCTACAATGAGCAGTTCTTC. The chain carries TRBV29-1 and TRBJ2-1, with 9 bases identical to TRBD1. The CDR3 extends over 15 amino acids. Germline V gene lookup returns CDR1 SQVTM and CDR2 ANQGSEA. The junction had 5 bases not matched to a gene; V was cut back by 3 bases and J by 2 bases.

This clonotype was seen repeatedly, ten times or more. The chain couples TRBV7-8 to TRBJ2-3, with 7 bases identical to TRBD1. CDR3 size: 16 residues. Looked up from germline, CDR1 is SGHVS and CDR2 is FQNEAQ. The trim removed 3 bases at V and 1 base at J, leaving 7 bases unmatched. The CDR3 DNA is TGTGCCAGCAGCTTTACGACAGGGCGGGGCACAGATACGCAGTATTTT. It codes for CASSFTTGRGTDTQYF.

Concerning this clonotype itself: Being one base from a much bigger clone, this may be a read error. CDR3 sequence: CATWQEGPLGTGELFF. Written as DNA, the CDR3 is TGTGCCACCTGGCAGGAAGGCCCATTGGGAACCGGGGAGCTGTTTTTT. The rearrangement links TRBV2 to TRBJ2-2; D unclear. Between the trimmed V and J ends, which lost 10 bases and 5 bases, there was a span of 23 bases. Germline V gives CDR1 SNHLY, CDR2 FYNNEI. This CDR3 spans 16 amino acids.

This clonotype was seen ten or more times. The chain joins TRBV20-1 to TRBJ1-5, with D maybe TRBD1 (5 bases). CDR1 is DFQATT, CDR2 SNEGSKA, per germline (reference sequence). This CDR3 spans 15 amino acids. V was shortened by 0 bases and J by 3 bases, with 12 bases between the two germline ends. The CDR3 reads CSARDRGRINQPQHF. In nucleotides, the CDR3 is TGCAGTGCTAGAGATCGGGGCAGAATCAATCAGCCCCAGCATTTT.

This clonotype has at least ten counts. The V and J genes are TRBV7-8 and TRBJ2-7, with D uncertain. V was pared by 3 bases and J by 3 bases, with 9 bases between. The CDR3 contains 13 residues. Germline CDR1 is SGHVS and CDR2 is FQNEAQ. Written as DNA, the CDR3 is TGTGCCAGCAGCTTCCGGACGGACTACGAGCAGTACGTC. This gives the protein CASSFRTDYEQYV.

This rearrangement joins TRBV3-1 to TRBJ2-5; 8 bases are a match to TRBD2. Germline-derived CDR1 and CDR2 are LGHDT and YNNKEL (reference sequence). This CDR3 is built from 17 residues. Trimming removed 5 bases from V and 5 bases from J; junction bases left unmatched: 16. CDR3 DNA sequence: TGTGCCAGCAGCTCCGGGACTAGTATACCCTCCCGGGAGACCCAGTACTTC. Protein sequence: CASSSGTSIPSRETQYF.

This clonotype was recorded at least ten times. The chain uses TRBV5-5 and TRBJ2-4; a possible D gene is TRBD2 (5 bases). The germline gives CDR1 SGHKS, CDR2 YYEKEE (reference sequence). Trimming pared 7 bases from V and 8 bases from J, leaving 25 bases between. The CDR3 extends over 16 amino acids. CDR3: CASEIEPETNRDIQYF. CDR3 DNA: TGTGCCAGCGAGATAGAACCCGAGACTAATAGGGACATTCAGTACTTC.

This clonotype has at least ten counts. The chain links TRBV29-1 to TRBJ2-7, with a possible D match to TRBD2 (6 bases). Looked up from germline, CDR1 is SQVTM and CDR2 is ANQGSEA. This CDR3 contains 13 residues. Trimming removed 7 bases at V and 7 bases at J, with 20 bases between. The CDR3 region is CSASGSGREEQYF. For the CDR3, the DNA is TGCAGCGCTTCCGGATCCGGGAGAGAGGAGCAGTACTTC.

This clonotype was observed many times. This chain connects TRBV6-2 or TRBV6-3 to TRBJ2-1; TRBD1 or TRBD2 may be the D gene (7 bases each). Germline CDR1 and CDR2: MNHEY and SVGEGT. Trimming pared 6 bases from V and 7 bases from J, leaving 25 bases between. The CDR3 totals 17 residues. The CDR3 protein is CASSPPRGGIGANEQFF. CDR3 coding DNA: TGTGCCAGCAGCCCCCCCAGGGGGGGAATCGGGGCTAATGAGCAGTTCTTC.

This clonotype has at least ten counts. This chain joins TRBV7-3 and TRBJ2-1; 9 nucleotides match TRBD1. The CDR3 runs 15 residues. V lost 5 bases and J lost 7; bases outside the gene matches: 9. CDR1 SGHTA and CDR2 FQGTGA come from the germline V gene. CDR3 coding DNA: TGTGCCAGCAGCGTCGGGACAGGGACGAGGAATGAGCAGTTCTTC. Protein product: CASSVGTGTRNEQFF.

The chain carries TRBV27 and TRBJ2-5, with 7 bases that match TRBD1. The trim removed 5 bases at V and 5 bases at J, leaving 11 bases unmatched. This CDR3 is built from 15 residues. Germline-derived CDR1 and CDR2 are MNHEY and SMNVEV (reference sequence). The CDR3 DNA reads TGTGCCAGCAGTACCCACAGGGGTCGTTGGGAGACCCAGTACTTC. Translation gives CASSTHRGRWETQYF.

In its sample, this clonotype was seen a few times. This chain joins TRBV20-1 and TRBJ1-2; D call uncertain. The germline CDR1 and CDR2 sequences are DFQATT and SNEGSKA (reference sequence). V was cut by 3 bases and J by 2 bases, with 16 bases left in between. The CDR3 covers 15 residues. Here the CDR3 DNA reads TGCAGTGCTAGTGCTGGTGGAGCCGAAAACTATGGCTACACCTTC. This gives the protein CSASAGGAENYGYTF.

In its sample, this clonotype was seen many times. The genes are TRBV11-1 and TRBJ1-5, with D unresolved. This CDR3 has 13 residues. V shed 3 bases and J shed 7 bases, with 10 bases lying between them. The germline gives CDR1 SGHAT, CDR2 FQDESV (reference sequence). The CDR3: CASSLWTGQPQHF. DNA of the CDR3: TGTGCCAGCAGCTTGTGGACGGGACAGCCCCAGCATTTT.

This clonotype came up many times. The chain couples TRBV7-2 to TRBJ1-5; D is unclear. Germline CDR1 and CDR2: SGHTA and FQGNSA. With 5 bases removed from V and 9 bases from J, the gap between germline ends came to 17 bases. CDR3 length: 14 amino acids. This CDR3 reads CASSAGRTLSPQHF. CDR3 sequence (DNA): TGTGCCAGCAGCGCGGGGAGAACCTTATCGCCCCAGCATTTT.

This clonotype showed up just a few times. The V and J genes are TRBV10-3 and TRBJ1-2, with D unresolved. Germline CDR1 is ENHRY and CDR2 is SYGVKD. V lost 6 bases, J lost 2 bases, and 10 bases lay in between. This CDR3 has 13 residues. CDR3 in DNA: TGTGCCATCAGGGACGGATCAAACTATGGCTACACCTTC. Residues: CAIRDGSNYGYTF.

This clonotype was observed many times. The chain combines TRBV7-2 with TRBJ1-1; D is unclear. V shed 2 bases and J shed 1 base, with 11 bases lying between them. Germline V gene sequence: CDR1 SGHTA, CDR2 FQGNSA. This CDR3 is built from 15 residues. CDR3 sequence reads: CASSLLGLRNTEAFF. DNA for the CDR3: TGTGCCAGCAGCTTACTGGGGTTAAGGAACACTGAAGCTTTCTTT.

CDR3 DNA: TGCAGCGTTGACGAGCGGGGGCCCCACAATGAGCAGTTCTTC. Its translation: CSVDERGPHNEQFF. J is TRBJ2-1 and V is TRBV29-1; 8 bases match TRBD2. This CDR3 is built from 14 residues. CDR1 is SQVTM, CDR2 ANQGSEA, per germline. J lost 5 bases, V lost 3 bases, and 6 bases had no gene match.

The chain recombines TRBV20-1 with TRBJ1-2; the D is unclear. The CDR3 extends over 13 amino acids. Deletions cut 3 bases from V and 3 bases from J, with 11 bases between. Germline CDR1 is DFQATT and CDR2 is SNEGSKA (reference sequence). The CDR3 DNA reads as TGCAGTGCTAGGAACGCCCAGGACTATGGCTACACCTTC. Protein: CSARNAQDYGYTF.

This clonotype occurred many times. The J gene is TRBJ2-2, the V gene TRBV10-3, with 11 bases identical to TRBD1. The germline gives CDR1 ENHRY, CDR2 SYGVKD. Trimming removed 7 bases from V and 4 bases from J; junction bases left unmatched: 5. The CDR3 sequence is 15 residues long. CDR3 nucleotide sequence: TGTGCCATCAAAGGACAGGGGGCGGTCACCGGGGAGCTGTTTTTT. Translated: CAIKGQGAVTGELFF.

Here the CDR3 reads CASSLAPPGLAGGNDEQFF. For the CDR3, the DNA is TGCGCCAGCAGCTTGGCCCCACCGGGACTAGCGGGGGGTAACGATGAGCAGTTCTTC. This sequence joins TRBV5-1 and TRBJ2-1; 15 nucleotides match TRBD2. Trimming cost V 0 bases and J 8 bases; bases outside gene matches: 12. The CDR3 covers 19 residues. Germline assignment: CDR1 SGHRS and CDR2 YFSETQ.